These 30 T cell receptor beta chains came from one sample sequenced in a study of T cell repertoires in cytomegalovirus infection. TCRdb re-derived calls from the reads in MiXCR, one entry per CDR3 protein. This sample yields about 890,000 distinct CDR3 sequences, of which approximately 31% are seen a single time; under 15% belongs to the top ten. Which antigens these TCRs recognize remains unknown. Sequenced here: cultured CD8+ T cells from PBMCs, sampled from culture after CMV antigen stimulation. Source of these receptors: a human donor in good health (CMV status not recorded). Some clones in this sample may be carry-over from other donors' samples.

The V and J genes are TRBV28 and TRBJ1-1; D ambiguous. Germline V gives CDR1 MDHEN, CDR2 SYDVKM. This CDR3 spans 14 amino acids. V was clipped by 6 bases and J by 0 bases, with 11 bases between them. CDR3 bases: TGTGCCAGCAGCATGCCCGGGGTGAACACTGAAGCTTTCTTT. This translates into CASSMPGVNTEAFF.

V and J are TRBV20-1 and TRBJ2-7; 9 bases line up with TRBD2. Trimming at V came to 8 bases and at J to 4 bases, leaving 15 bases not matched to a gene. Germline CDR1 reads DFQATT; CDR2 reads SNEGSKA (reference sequence). The CDR3 spans 15 residues. CDR3 in amino acids: CSFFRGTSKSYEQYF. The CDR3 DNA sequence: TGCAGTTTCTTTAGGGGGACTAGCAAGAGTTACGAGCAGTACTTC.

This clonotype was seen only a few times. The chain is built from TRBV19 and TRBJ1-6, with TRBD1 identical over 8 bases. Germline V gene sequence: CDR1 LNHDA, CDR2 SQIVND (reference sequence). V lost 8 bases, J lost 1 base, and 4 bases stayed unmatched. This CDR3 is 15 amino acids long. CDR3 loop: CASEDRESYNSPLHF. The CDR3 nucleotides are TGTGCCAGTGAGGACAGGGAATCCTATAATTCACCCCTCCACTTT. Filled out from reference TRBV19 and TRBJ1-6, the complete variable domain reads DGGITQSPKYLFRKEGQNVTLSCEQNLNHDAMYWYRQDPGQGLRLIYYSQIVNDFQKGDIAEGYSVSREKKESFPLTVTSAQKNPTAFYLCASEDRESYNSPLHFGNGTRLTVT.

In its sample, this clonotype was seen many times. The chain combines TRBV7-2 with TRBJ1-1, with D possibly matching TRBD1 (6 bases). There are 14 residues in the CDR3. Germline V gives CDR1 SGHTA, CDR2 FQGNSA. V was cut by 5 bases and J by 3 bases, with 13 bases left in between. The CDR3 loop is CASSLTGLDTEAFF. DNA of the CDR3: TGTGCCAGCAGCCTTACAGGGTTGGACACTGAAGCTTTCTTT. Drawing the rest from reference TRBV7-2 and TRBJ1-1, the complete variable domain is GAGVSQSPSNKVTEKGKDVELRCDPISGHTALYWYRQSLGQGLEFLIYFQGNSAPDKSGLPSDRFSAERTGGSVSTLTIQRTQQEDSAVYLCASSLTGLDTEAFFGQGTRLTVV.

The J gene is TRBJ2-1, the V gene TRBV7-9, with no clear D. The V end lost 2 bases, the J end lost 12 bases, and 11 bases lay between the germline ends. Germline V CDR1 and CDR2: SEHNR, FQNEAQ (reference sequence). The CDR3 covers 12 residues. The CDR3, as DNA: TGTGCCAGCAGCTTACATCCCGGTTGGCAGTTCTTC. It specifies CASSLHPGWQFF.

This clonotype has only a few counts. This rearrangement joins TRBV19 to TRBJ1-5, with D possibly being TRBD1 (5 bases). Trimming shortened V by 1 base and J by 3 bases, and 10 bases separated the two germline ends. Germline CDR1 LNHDA, CDR2 SQIVND (reference sequence). The CDR3 covers 15 residues. The CDR3 spells CASSIVDSPNQPQHF. For the CDR3, the DNA is TGTGCCAGTAGTATAGTAGACAGCCCCAATCAGCCCCAGCATTTT.

V usage is TRBV12-3 or TRBV12-4 and J usage is TRBJ1-6; 8 bases map to TRBD1. V was clipped by 6 bases and J by 9 bases; unmatched bases: 7. CDR3 length: 14 amino acids. DNA of the CDR3: TGTGCCAGCAGCCGCAGGGGGCAGGGTTCACCCCTCCACTTT. Protein: CASSRRGQGSPLHF.

This clonotype was picked up a small number of times. The rearrangement joins TRBV6-5 to TRBJ2-2; D is tentatively TRBD1 or TRBD2 (5 bases each). Per the germline V gene, CDR1 is MNHEY and CDR2 is SVGAGI. V dropped 0 bases and J dropped 0 bases, with 11 bases sitting between them. CDR3 length: 17 residues. The CDR3 DNA reads TGTGCCAGCAGTTACTCTCCGGGACCCCCGAACACCGGGGAGCTGTTTTTT. It specifies CASSYSPGPPNTGELFF.

The J gene is TRBJ1-1, the V gene TRBV27, with D perhaps TRBD1 (5 bases). Germline CDR1 MNHEY, CDR2 SMNVEV (reference sequence). This CDR3 is built from 14 residues. V lost 0 bases, J lost 6 bases, and 11 bases lay in between. CDR3 residues: CASSLSPGGAEAFF. CDR3 nucleotide sequence: TGTGCCAGCAGTTTATCTCCGGGGGGGGCTGAAGCTTTCTTT.

This clonotype was seen repeatedly, ten times or more. The chain couples TRBV12-3 or TRBV12-4 to TRBJ1-3; D uncertain. CDR3 length: 12 residues. With 6 bases removed from V and 2 bases from J, the gap between germline ends came to 5 bases. CDR3 nucleotides: TGTGCCAGCAGCTTACCTGGAAACACCATATATTTT. Protein product: CASSLPGNTIYF.

This clonotype was detected only a few times. This rearrangement joins TRBV4-1 to TRBJ1-3; perhaps TRBD1 as D (6 bases). Germline CDR1 and CDR2: MGHRA and YSYEKL. V lost 4 bases to trimming and J lost 0 bases, with 16 bases between them. There are 17 residues in the CDR3. CDR3 region: CASSRFQQGSSGNTIYF. The DNA of the CDR3 is TGCGCCAGCAGCCGCTTTCAACAGGGTTCCTCTGGAAACACCATATATTTT.

This clonotype has a single count. The junction differs from germline at one of its ends, possibly a read error. V gene TRBV5-4 combines with J gene TRBJ1-2; D possibly corresponds to TRBD1 (6 bases). CDR3 size: 14 residues. Per the germline V gene, CDR1 is SGHNT and CDR2 is YYREEE (reference sequence). The CDR3 bases are TGTGCCAACAGCTTCACAGGGAGTAACTATGGCTACACCTTC. This gives the protein CANSFTGSNYGYTF. The whole variable domain, filled in from reference TRBV5-4 and TRBJ1-2, reads ETGVTQSPTHLIKTRGQQVTLRCSSQSGHNTVSWYQQALGQGPQFIFQYYREEENGRGNFPPRFSGLQFPNYSSELNVNALELDDSALYLCANSFTGSNYGYTFGSGTRLTVV.

This clonotype turned up a few times. This sequence joins TRBV11-2 and TRBJ2-3; D is perhaps TRBD1 or TRBD2 (5 bases each). The CDR3 has 17 amino acids. Germline lookup yields CDR1 SGHAT and CDR2 FQNNGV. V was trimmed by 5 bases and J by 0 bases, leaving 18 bases between them. The CDR3 DNA reads TGTGCCAGCAGCCGCAAGGTTGGGGGACCCAGCACAGATACGCAGTATTTT. This encodes CASSRKVGGPSTDTQYF.

This clonotype was seen only a few times. Compared with germline, one end of the junction differs, possibly owing to a read error. This rearrangement joins TRBV29-1 to TRBJ1-1; 7 positions agree with TRBD1. From germline, CDR1 is SQVTM and CDR2 ANQGSEA. The CDR3 extends over 11 amino acids. The CDR3 nucleotides are TGCAGCGTTGAAGATGCTCAGGGGGAGATCTTT. Translated, it gives CSVEDAQGEIF.

Only one count was recorded for this clonotype. The V and J genes are TRBV5-1 and TRBJ2-5; tentatively, D is TRBD1 or TRBD2 (6 bases each). This CDR3 spans 15 amino acids. Trimming took 4 bases from V and 4 from J, leaving 17 bases between them. CDR1 and CDR2 from the germline V gene are SGHRS and YFSETQ. The CDR3 loop is CASSHLGGPLETQYF. The CDR3 DNA reads as TGCGCCAGCAGCCATCTGGGGGGCCCACTAGAGACCCAGTACTTC.

The genes are TRBV6-1 and TRBJ2-6, with TRBD2 matching over 7 bases. Germline CDR1 MNHNS, CDR2 SASEGT. The CDR3 totals 16 residues. V was pared by 6 bases and J by 3 bases, with 8 bases of the junction left unmatched. In DNA form, the CDR3 reads TGTGCCAGCAGAGCGTGGGGGAGGGGTGGGGCCAACGTCCTGACTTTC. This translates into CASRAWGRGGANVLTF.

The V call is TRBV6-2 or TRBV6-3, the J call TRBJ2-1; tentative D call: TRBD2 (5 bases). In germline, CDR1 is MNHEY, CDR2 SVGEGT. The CDR3 has 12 amino acids. V gave up 8 bases and J gave up 10 bases, with 15 bases separating them. The CDR3 loop is CASALRGYEQFF. The DNA for the CDR3 is TGTGCCAGCGCCTTACGAGGGTACGAGCAGTTCTTC.

This chain links TRBV19 with TRBJ2-2; the D gene is possibly TRBD2 (5 bases). CDR3 length: 14 residues. V gave up 1 base and J gave up 5 bases, with 8 bases separating them. CDR1 and CDR2 from the germline V gene are LNHDA and SQIVND (reference sequence). DNA of the CDR3: TGTGCCAGTAGTATAGGAGGGTGGACCGGGGAGCTGTTTTTT. Residues: CASSIGGWTGELFF.

The chain combines TRBV7-6 with TRBJ2-2; 7 bases agree with TRBD1. The trim removed 5 bases at V and 4 bases at J, leaving 7 bases unmatched. Germline assignment: CDR1 SGHVS and CDR2 FNYEAQ. The CDR3 is made up of 15 amino acids. CDR3 loop: CASSLGTAPTGELFF. The CDR3 DNA is TGTGCCAGCAGCCTCGGGACAGCGCCCACCGGGGAGCTGTTTTTT.

This clonotype was detected a few times. The chain employs TRBV5-1 and TRBJ2-5; TRBD1 matches at 8 bases. The length of the CDR3 is 15 residues. The V segment lost 3 bases and the J segment 4 bases; nucleotides outside the gene matches: 8. The germline V gene encodes CDR1 SGHRS and CDR2 YFSETQ. CDR3 DNA: TGCGCCAGCAGCTGGCGGACAGGGAGCACAGAGACCCAGTACTTC. Encoded protein: CASSWRTGSTETQYF.

CDR3 coding DNA: TGCGCCAGCAGCCAGAACCTAGCACGCGAGCAGTTCTTC. Amino acid sequence: CASSQNLAREQFF. The genes are TRBV4-1 and TRBJ2-1; tentative D call: TRBD2 (5 bases). The ends were cut back, 3 bases at V and 10 bases at J, with 13 bases in the middle. Germline assignment: CDR1 MGHRA and CDR2 YSYEKL. This CDR3 is 13 amino acids long.

V is TRBV11-1 and J is TRBJ2-6; D call uncertain. The V and J ends lost 2 bases and 0 bases respectively, with 8 bases between them. The CDR3 has 16 residues. CDR1 SGHAT and CDR2 FQDESV come from the germline V gene (reference sequence). The chain's CDR3 is CASSLSQISGANVLTF. DNA for the CDR3: TGTGCCAGCAGCTTATCACAGATCTCTGGGGCCAACGTCCTGACTTTC.

The V and J genes are TRBV27 and TRBJ2-5; D call uncertain. Trimming stripped 2 bases from V and 2 bases from J, with 9 bases between. CDR3 size: 14 residues. CDR1 MNHEY and CDR2 SMNVEV come from the germline V gene (reference sequence). CDR3 sequence (DNA): TGTGCCAGCAGTTTAAGCCCAGGTCAAGAGACCCAGTACTTC. Translation gives CASSLSPGQETQYF.

This sequence joins TRBV14 and TRBJ2-7; D perhaps matches TRBD2 (6 bases). Germline CDR1 and CDR2: SGHDN and FVKESK. Trimming took 1 base from V and 1 from J, leaving 20 bases between them. The CDR3 loop spans 18 amino acids. The CDR3 DNA reads TGTGCCAGCAGCCAAGTGTGGGAGGAGGGAGGCAGGTCCTACGAGCAGTACGTC. It is translated as CASSQVWEEGGRSYEQYV.

At least ten counts were recorded for this clonotype. The rearrangement uses TRBV28 and TRBJ1-5; 8 bases agree with TRBD1. The CDR3 loop spans 18 amino acids. The germline gives CDR1 MDHEN, CDR2 SYDVKM. Trimming removed 3 bases from V and 0 bases from J; junction bases left unmatched: 10. DNA for the CDR3: TGTGCCAGCAGTTTTGAGGCAGGGGGCGAAGATAGCAATCAGCCCCAGCATTTT. Protein product: CASSFEAGGEDSNQPQHF.

The chain's CDR3 is CASSLSPPSNQPQHF. CDR3 in DNA: TGTGCCAGCAGTTTGAGTCCCCCTAGCAATCAGCCCCAGCATTTT. J is TRBJ1-5 and V is TRBV27; the D is unclear. Germline values: CDR1 MNHEY, CDR2 SMNVEV (reference sequence). V lost 3 bases and J 0 bases, leaving 9 bases between the germline ends. This CDR3 comprises 15 residues.

The rearrangement joins TRBV28 to TRBJ2-1; D might be TRBD1 (5 bases). V was clipped by 4 bases and J by 1 base, with 20 bases between them. There are 18 residues in the CDR3. CDR1 and CDR2 (germline): MDHEN, SYDVKM. CDR3 DNA: TGTGCCAGCAGTTCCGTAATCCTCCAGGGTGGGTCCTACAATGAGCAGTTCTTC. Protein product: CASSSVILQGGSYNEQFF.

At least ten counts were recorded for this clonotype. This chain's CDR3 is CASSDPRESLAQVSSGNTIYF. The CDR3 coding sequence is TGTGCCAGCAGTGACCCCCGGGAAAGCTTGGCGCAAGTAAGCTCTGGAAACACCATATATTTT. The chain has TRBV6-6 and TRBJ1-3; the D is unclear. Trimming stripped 5 bases from V and 0 bases from J, with 29 bases between. Germline-derived CDR1 and CDR2 are MNHNY and SVGAGI (reference sequence). CDR3 length equals 21 residues.

For this clonotype: One end of the junction varies from germline; a read error may be responsible. V and J are TRBV6-6 and TRBJ1-6; D is unclear. CDR3 length: 16 amino acids. Germline lookup yields CDR1 MNHNY and CDR2 SVGAGI (reference sequence). CDR3 sequence reads: CAGGMQASSYNSPLHF. CDR3 sequence (DNA): TGCGCGGGCGGGATGCAGGCGAGCTCCTATAATTCACCCCTCCACTTT.

This clonotype was recorded at least ten times. The V gene is TRBV6-2 or TRBV6-3, the J gene TRBJ1-5; D gene ambiguous. Trimming stripped 4 bases from V and 5 bases from J, with 9 bases between. Looked up from germline, CDR1 is MNHEY and CDR2 is SVGEGT. CDR3 length equals 13 residues. CDR3 residues: CASSLGNHQPQHF. The CDR3 bases are TGTGCCAGCAGTTTAGGGAACCATCAGCCCCAGCATTTT.